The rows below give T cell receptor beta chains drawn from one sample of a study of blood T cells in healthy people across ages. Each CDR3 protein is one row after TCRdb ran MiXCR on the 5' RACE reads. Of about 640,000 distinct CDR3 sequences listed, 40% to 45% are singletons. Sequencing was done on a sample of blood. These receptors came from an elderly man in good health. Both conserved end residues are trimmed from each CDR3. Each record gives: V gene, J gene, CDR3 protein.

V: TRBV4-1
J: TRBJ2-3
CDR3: ASSQDHPGGPGDTQY

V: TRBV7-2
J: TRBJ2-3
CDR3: ASSESSTDTQY

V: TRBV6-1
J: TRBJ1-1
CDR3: ASSIRDRDTEAF

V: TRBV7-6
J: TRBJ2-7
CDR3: ASNLAAGLTYEQY

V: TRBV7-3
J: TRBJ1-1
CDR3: ASSWAGGLNTEAF

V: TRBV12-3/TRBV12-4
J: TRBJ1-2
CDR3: ASRPQGAVGNGYT

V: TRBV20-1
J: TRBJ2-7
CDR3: SARGTSGRVAYEQY

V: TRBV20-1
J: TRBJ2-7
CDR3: SAQVAYEQY

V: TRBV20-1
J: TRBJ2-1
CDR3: SAKGRQGSYNEQF

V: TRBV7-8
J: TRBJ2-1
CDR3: ASSLGGSLYNEQF

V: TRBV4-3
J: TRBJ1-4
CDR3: ASSQDWGSNEKLF

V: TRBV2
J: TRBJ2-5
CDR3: ASSDQRQGIGETQY

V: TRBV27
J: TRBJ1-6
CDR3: ASSSSGQGVGSPLH

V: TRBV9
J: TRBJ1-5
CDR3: ASSATGANQPQH

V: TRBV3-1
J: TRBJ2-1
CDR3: ASSQVSPGEQF

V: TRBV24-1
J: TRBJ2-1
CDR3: AVGLAGGPNNEQF

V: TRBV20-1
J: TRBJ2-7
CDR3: SARDTGTGISYEQY

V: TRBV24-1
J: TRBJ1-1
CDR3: ATQGDTEAF

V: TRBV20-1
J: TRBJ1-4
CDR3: SAREGQGKLF

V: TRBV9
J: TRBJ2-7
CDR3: ASSVALGTTYEQY

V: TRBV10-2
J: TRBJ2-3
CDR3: ASRTPTAYYPDTRY

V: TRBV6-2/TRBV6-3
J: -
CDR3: ASSYSEGTVSYEQY

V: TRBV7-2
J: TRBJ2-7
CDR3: ASSLATGGPYEQY

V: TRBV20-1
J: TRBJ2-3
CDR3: SARAPGTSTDTQY

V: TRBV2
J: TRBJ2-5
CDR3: ASNRDFQETQY

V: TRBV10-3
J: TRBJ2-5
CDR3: AISESGMETQY

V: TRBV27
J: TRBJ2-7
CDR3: ASSFMDSPTYEQY

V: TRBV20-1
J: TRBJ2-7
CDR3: SARDVLGGEQY

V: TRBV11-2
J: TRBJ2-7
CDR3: ASSSPDRGRIEQY

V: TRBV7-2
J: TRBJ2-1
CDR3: ASSLTGTSLDNEQF

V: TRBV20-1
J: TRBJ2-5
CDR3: SAQGEGPGIGRETQY

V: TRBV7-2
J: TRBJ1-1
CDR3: ASSWVRDNTEAF

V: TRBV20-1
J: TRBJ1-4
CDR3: SARSGRSTNEKLF

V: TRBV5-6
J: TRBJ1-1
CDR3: ASSLFDRETEAF

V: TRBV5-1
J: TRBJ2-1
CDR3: ASINGQGVFNEQF

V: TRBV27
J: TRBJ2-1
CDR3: ATSPLGFGAGEQF

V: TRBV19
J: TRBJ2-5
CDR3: ASRGLAGGPWGTQTQY

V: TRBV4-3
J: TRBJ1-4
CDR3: ASSGGYGEKLF

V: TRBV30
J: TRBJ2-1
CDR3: AWSQKNEQF

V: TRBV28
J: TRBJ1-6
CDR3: ASRSGQGDNSPLH

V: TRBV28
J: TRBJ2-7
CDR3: ASTESGGVYEQY

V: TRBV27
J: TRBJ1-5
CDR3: ASSLNRNQPQH

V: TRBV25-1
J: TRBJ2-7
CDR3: ASSGGGLISYEQY